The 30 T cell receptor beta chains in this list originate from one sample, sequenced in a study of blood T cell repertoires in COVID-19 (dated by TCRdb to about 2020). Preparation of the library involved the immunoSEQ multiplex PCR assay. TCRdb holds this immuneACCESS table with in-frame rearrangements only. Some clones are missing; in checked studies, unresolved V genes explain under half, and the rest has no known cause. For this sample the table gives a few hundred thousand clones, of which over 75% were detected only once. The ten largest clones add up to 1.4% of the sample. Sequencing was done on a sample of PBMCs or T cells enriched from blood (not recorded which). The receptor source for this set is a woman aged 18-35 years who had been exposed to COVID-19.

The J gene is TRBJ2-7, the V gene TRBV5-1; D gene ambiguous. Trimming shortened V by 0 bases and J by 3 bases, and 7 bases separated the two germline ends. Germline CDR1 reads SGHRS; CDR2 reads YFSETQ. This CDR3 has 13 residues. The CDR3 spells CASSLAASYEQYF. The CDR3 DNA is TGCGCCAGCAGCTTGGCGGCTAGCTACGAGCAGTACTTC.

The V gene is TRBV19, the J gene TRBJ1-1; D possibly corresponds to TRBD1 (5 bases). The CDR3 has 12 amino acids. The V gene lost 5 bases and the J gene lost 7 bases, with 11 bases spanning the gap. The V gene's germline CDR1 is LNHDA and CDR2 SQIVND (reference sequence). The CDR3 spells CASSQGLVEAFF. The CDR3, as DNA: TGTGCCAGTAGTCAGGGACTAGTTGAAGCTTTCTTT.

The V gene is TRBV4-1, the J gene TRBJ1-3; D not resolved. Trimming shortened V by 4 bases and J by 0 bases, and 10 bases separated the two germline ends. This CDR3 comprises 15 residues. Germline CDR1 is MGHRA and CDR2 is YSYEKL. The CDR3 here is CASSPEVTSGNTIYF. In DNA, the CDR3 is TGCGCCAGCAGCCCCGAGGTGACCTCTGGAAACACCATATATTTT.

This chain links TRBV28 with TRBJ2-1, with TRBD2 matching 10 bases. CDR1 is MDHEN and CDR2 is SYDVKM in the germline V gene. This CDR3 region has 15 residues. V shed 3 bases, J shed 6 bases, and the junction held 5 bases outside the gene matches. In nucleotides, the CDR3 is TGTGCCAGCAGTTTGGCCCTAGCGGGAGTCAATGAGCAGTTCTTC. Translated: CASSLALAGVNEQFF. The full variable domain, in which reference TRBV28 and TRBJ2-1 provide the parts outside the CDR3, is DVKVTQSSRYLVKRTGEKVFLECVQDMDHENMFWYRQDPGLGLRLIYFSYDVKMKEKGDIPEGYSVSREKKERFSLILESASTNQTSMYLCASSLALAGVNEQFFGPGTRLTVL.

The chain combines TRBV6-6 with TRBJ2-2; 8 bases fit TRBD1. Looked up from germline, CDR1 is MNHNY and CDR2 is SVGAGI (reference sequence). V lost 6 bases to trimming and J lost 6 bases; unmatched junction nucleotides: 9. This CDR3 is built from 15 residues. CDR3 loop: CASRTGGLNAGELFF. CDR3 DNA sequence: TGTGCCAGCAGAACAGGGGGTTTAAACGCCGGGGAGCTGTTTTTT.

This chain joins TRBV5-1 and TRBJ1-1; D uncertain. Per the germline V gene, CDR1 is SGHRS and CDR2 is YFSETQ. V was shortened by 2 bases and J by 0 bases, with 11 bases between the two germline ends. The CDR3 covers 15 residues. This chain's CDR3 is CASSLAGSLNTEAFF. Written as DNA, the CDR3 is TGCGCCAGCAGCTTAGCCGGGAGTTTGAACACTGAAGCTTTCTTT.

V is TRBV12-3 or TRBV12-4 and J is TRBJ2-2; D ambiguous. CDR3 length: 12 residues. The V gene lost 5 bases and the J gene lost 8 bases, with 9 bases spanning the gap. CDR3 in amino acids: CASSKIRGELFF. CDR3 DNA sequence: TGTGCCAGCAGTAAGATCAGGGGGGAGCTGTTTTTT.

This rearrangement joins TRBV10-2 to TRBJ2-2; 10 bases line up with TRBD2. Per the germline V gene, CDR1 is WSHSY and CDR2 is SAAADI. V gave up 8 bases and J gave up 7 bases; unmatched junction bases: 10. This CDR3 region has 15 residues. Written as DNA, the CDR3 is TGCGCCAGCTTTGACAGCGGGGGGGCCGACGGGGAGCTGTTTTTT. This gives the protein CASFDSGGADGELFF.

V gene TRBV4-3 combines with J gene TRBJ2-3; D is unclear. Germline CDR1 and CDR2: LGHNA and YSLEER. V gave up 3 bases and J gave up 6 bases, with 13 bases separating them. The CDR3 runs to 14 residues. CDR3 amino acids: CASSQEKVGDTQYF. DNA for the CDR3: TGCGCCAGCAGCCAGGAGAAGGTCGGGGATACGCAGTATTTT.

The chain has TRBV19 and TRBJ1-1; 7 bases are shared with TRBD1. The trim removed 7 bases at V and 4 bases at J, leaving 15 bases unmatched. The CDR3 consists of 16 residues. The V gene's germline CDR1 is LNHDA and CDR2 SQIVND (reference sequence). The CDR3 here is CASNSRGRRRSTEAFF. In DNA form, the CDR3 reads TGTGCCAGTAATTCGAGGGGGCGTCGACGGAGCACTGAAGCTTTCTTT.

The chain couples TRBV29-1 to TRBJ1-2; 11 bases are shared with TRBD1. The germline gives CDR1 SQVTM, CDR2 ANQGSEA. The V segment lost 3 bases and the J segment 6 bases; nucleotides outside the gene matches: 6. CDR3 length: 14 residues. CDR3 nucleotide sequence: TGCAGCGTTGATTTTGGACAGGGGGCCCATGGCTACACCTTC. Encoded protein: CSVDFGQGAHGYTF.

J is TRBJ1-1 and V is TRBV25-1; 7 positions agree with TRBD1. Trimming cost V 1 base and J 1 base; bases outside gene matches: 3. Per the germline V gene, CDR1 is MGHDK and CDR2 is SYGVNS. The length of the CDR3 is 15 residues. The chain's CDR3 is CASSESGQRNTEAFF. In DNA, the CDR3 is TGTGCCAGCAGTGAATCGGGACAGAGGAACACTGAAGCTTTCTTT.

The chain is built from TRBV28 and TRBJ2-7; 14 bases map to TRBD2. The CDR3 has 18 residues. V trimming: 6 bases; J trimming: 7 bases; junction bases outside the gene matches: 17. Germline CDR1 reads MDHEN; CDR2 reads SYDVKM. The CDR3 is CASRRLAGGLGDLREQYF. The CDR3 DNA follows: TGTGCCAGCAGACGACTAGCGGGAGGGTTGGGGGATCTACGAGAGCAGTACTTC.

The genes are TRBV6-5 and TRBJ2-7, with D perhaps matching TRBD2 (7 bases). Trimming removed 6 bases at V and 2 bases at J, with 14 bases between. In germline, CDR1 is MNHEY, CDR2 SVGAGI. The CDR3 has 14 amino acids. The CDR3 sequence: CASSLQGGPYEQYF. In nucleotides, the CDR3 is TGTGCCAGCAGCTTACAGGGAGGGCCCTACGAGCAGTACTTC.

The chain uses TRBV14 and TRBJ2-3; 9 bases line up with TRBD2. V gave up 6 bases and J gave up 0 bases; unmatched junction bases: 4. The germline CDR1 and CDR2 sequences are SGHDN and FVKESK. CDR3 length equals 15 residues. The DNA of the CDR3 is TGTGCCAGCAGACTAGCGGGCCCCAGCACAGATACGCAGTATTTT. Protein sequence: CASRLAGPSTDTQYF.

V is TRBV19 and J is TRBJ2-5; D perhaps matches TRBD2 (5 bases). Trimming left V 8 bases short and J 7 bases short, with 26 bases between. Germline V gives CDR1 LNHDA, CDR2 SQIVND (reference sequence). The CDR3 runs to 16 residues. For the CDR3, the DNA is TGTGCCAGTTCGGATAGAGGACTCTTACTCGGTGGGACCCAGTACTTC. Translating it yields CASSDRGLLLGGTQYF.

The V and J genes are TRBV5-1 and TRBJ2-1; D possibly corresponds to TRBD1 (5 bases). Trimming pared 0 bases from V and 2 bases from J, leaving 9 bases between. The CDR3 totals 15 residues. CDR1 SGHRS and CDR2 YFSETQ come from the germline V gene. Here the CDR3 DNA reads TGCGCCAGCAGCTTGGAAGGGGTGGCCTACAATGAGCAGTTCTTC. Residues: CASSLEGVAYNEQFF.

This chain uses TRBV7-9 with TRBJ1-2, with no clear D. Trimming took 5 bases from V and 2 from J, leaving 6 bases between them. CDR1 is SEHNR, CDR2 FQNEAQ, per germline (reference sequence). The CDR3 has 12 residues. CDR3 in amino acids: CASSPENYGYTF. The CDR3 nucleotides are TGTGCCAGCAGCCCCGAGAACTATGGCTACACCTTC.

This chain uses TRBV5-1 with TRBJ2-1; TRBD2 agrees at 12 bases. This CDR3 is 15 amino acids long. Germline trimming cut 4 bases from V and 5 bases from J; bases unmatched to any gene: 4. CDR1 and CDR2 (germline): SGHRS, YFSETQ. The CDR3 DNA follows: TGCGCCAGCAGCCACCCTAGCGGGAGGGACAATGAGCAGTTCTTC. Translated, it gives CASSHPSGRDNEQFF.

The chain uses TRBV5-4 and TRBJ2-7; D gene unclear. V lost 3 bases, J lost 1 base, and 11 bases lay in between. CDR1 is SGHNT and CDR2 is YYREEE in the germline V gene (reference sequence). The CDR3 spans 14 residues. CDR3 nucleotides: TGTGCCAGCAGCTATGACACGTATTCCTACGAGCAGTACTTC. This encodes CASSYDTYSYEQYF.

The CDR3 coding sequence is TGTGCCAGCAGCTTAGTGGGGTCGGCGGGGGGCCTAGCGAACACCGGGGAGCTGTTTTTT. Residues: CASSLVGSAGGLANTGELFF. The chain joins TRBV13 to TRBJ2-2, with 8 bases fitting TRBD2. Germline V gives CDR1 PRHDT, CDR2 FYEKMQ (reference sequence). J lost 0 bases, V lost 1 base, and 13 bases had no gene match. This CDR3 region has 20 residues. The variable domain in full, completed from reference TRBV13 and TRBJ2-2, reads AAGVIQSPRHLIKEKRETATLKCYPIPRHDTVYWYQQGPGQDPQFLISFYEKMQSDKGSIPDRFSAQQFSDYHSELNMSSLELGDSALYFCASSLVGSAGGLANTGELFFGEGSRLTVL.

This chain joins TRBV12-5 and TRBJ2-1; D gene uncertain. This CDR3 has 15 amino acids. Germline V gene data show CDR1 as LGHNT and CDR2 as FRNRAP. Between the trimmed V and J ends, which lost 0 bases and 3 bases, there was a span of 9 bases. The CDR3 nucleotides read TGTGCTAGTGGTTTGGTACTGTCTAGCTACAATGAGCAGTTCTTC. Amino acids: CASGLVLSSYNEQFF.

The CDR3 loop is CASSDTSGRALNEQFF. CDR3 sequence (DNA): TGTGCCAGCAGCGATACTAGCGGGAGGGCCCTCAATGAGCAGTTCTTC. The chain links TRBV7-6 to TRBJ2-1, with TRBD2 identical over 13 bases. Germline CDR1 is SGHVS and CDR2 is FNYEAQ. This CDR3 is built from 16 residues. Trimming cost V 5 bases and J 6 bases; bases outside gene matches: 7. Using reference TRBV7-6 and TRBJ2-1 for the parts outside the CDR3, the full variable domain is GAGVSQSPRYKVTKRGQDVALRCDPISGHVSLYWYRQALGQGPEFLTYFNYEAQQDKSGLPNDRFSAERPEGSISTLTIQRTEQRDSAMYRCASSDTSGRALNEQFFGPGTRLTVL.

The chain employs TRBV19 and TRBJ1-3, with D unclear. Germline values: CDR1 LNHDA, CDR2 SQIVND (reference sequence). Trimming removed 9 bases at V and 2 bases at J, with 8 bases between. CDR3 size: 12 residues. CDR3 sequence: CASPSAGNTIYF. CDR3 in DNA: TGTGCCAGCCCTTCGGCTGGAAACACCATATATTTT.

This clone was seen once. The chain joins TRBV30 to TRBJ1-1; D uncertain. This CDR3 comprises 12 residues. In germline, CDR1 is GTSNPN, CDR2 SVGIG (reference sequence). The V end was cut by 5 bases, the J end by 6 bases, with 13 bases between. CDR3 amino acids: CAWRDGRAEAFF. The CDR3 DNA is TGTGCCTGGCGCGACGGGAGGGCTGAAGCTTTCTTT.

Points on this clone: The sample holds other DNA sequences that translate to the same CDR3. The CDR3 is CASRTGMNTEAFF. CDR3 nucleotides: TGTGCCAGCAGGACAGGAATGAACACTGAAGCTTTCTTT. The genes are TRBV6-5 and TRBJ1-1, with a possible D match to TRBD1 (6 bases). The CDR3 extends over 13 amino acids. CDR1 and CDR2 (germline): MNHEY, SVGAGI. Trimming removed 6 bases from V and 0 bases from J, with 8 bases in between.

The CDR3 coding sequence is TGTGCCAGCAGTGAAACTAGCGGGAGCGGCAATGAGCAGTTCTTC. Residues: CASSETSGSGNEQFF. The chain recombines TRBV6-1 with TRBJ2-1; TRBD2 matches 11 bases. The germline CDR1 and CDR2 sequences are MNHNS and SASEGT. J gave up 6 bases and V 2 bases, and 3 bases lay outside the gene matches. CDR3 length equals 15 residues.

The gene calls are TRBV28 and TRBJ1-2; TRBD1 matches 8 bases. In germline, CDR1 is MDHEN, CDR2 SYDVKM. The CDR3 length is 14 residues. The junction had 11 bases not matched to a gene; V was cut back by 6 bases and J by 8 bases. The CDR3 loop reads CASSTAGTGGGYTF. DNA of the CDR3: TGTGCCAGCAGCACCGCCGGGACAGGAGGCGGCTACACCTTC.

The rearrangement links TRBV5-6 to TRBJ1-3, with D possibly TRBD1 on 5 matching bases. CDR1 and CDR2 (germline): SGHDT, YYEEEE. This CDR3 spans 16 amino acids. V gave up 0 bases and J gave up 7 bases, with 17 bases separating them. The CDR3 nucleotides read TGTGCCAGCAGCTTGGCCCTGGGAGCCCGGGGGAACACCATATATTTT. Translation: CASSLALGARGNTIYF.

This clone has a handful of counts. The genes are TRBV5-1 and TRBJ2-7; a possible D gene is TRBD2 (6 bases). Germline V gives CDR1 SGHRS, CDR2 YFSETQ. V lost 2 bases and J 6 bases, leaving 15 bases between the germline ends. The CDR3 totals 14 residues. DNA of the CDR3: TGCGCCAGCAGCTTCCCTAGCGCTGTGGGCGAGCAGTACTTC. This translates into CASSFPSAVGEQYF.